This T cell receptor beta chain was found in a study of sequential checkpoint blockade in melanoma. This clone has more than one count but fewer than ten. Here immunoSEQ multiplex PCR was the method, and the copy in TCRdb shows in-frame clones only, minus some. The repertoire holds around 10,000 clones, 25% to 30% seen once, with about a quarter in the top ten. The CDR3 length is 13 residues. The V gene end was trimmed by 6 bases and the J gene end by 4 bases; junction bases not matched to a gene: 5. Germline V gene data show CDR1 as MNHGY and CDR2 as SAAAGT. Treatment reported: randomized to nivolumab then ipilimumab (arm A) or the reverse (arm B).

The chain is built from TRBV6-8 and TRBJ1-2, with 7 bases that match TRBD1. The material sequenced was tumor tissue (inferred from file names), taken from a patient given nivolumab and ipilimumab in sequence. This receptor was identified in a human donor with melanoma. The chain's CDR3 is CASRRGQSYGYTF. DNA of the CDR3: TGTGCCAGCAGGAGGGGACAGAGCTATGGCTACACCTTC.